Listed below are T cell receptor beta chains from one sample, sequenced in a study of shared clonotypes between healthy human individuals. Sequencing used immunoSEQ multiplex PCR; TCRdb keeps in-frame clones, though not all of them. The data contain about 2.1 million clones, about 92% of them singletons. Sequences were obtained from naive CD8+ T cells from PBMCs. The receptors here all came from a man aged 18 to 30 in good health. Some clones in this sample may be carry-over from other donors' samples. Both conserved end residues are part of each CDR3. The size entry is marked missing in some rows and otherwise reads once, few, many or a size class.

cdr3_length: 14; j_call: TRBJ1-5; clone_size: .; v_call: TRBV19; cdr3_aa: CASSTREGNQPQHF
cdr3_length: 15; j_call: TRBJ2-1; clone_size: .; v_call: TRBV6-4; cdr3_aa: CASSVGTGEGNEQFF
cdr3_length: 13; j_call: TRBJ1-2; clone_size: .; v_call: TRBV27; cdr3_aa: CASSNHEDYGYTF
cdr3_length: 16; j_call: TRBJ2-7; clone_size: few; v_call: TRBV11-2; cdr3_aa: CASSFRGDRRTYEQYF
cdr3_length: 16; j_call: TRBJ2-7; clone_size: .; v_call: TRBV6-5; cdr3_aa: CASSSHRGASSYEQYF
cdr3_length: 14; j_call: TRBJ2-7; clone_size: .; v_call: TRBV6-5; cdr3_aa: CASSPLADTYEQYF
cdr3_length: 12; j_call: TRBJ2-3; clone_size: .; v_call: TRBV11-2; cdr3_aa: CASSLDRSGRYF
cdr3_length: 14; j_call: TRBJ2-2; clone_size: .; v_call: TRBV5-8; cdr3_aa: CASMQAPNTGELFF
cdr3_length: 18; j_call: TRBJ2-3; clone_size: .; v_call: TRBV11-2; cdr3_aa: CASGGSPSQVPYTDTQYF
cdr3_length: 13; j_call: TRBJ1-2; clone_size: .; v_call: TRBV27; cdr3_aa: CASSLRSNYGYTF
cdr3_length: 15; j_call: TRBJ2-7; clone_size: .; v_call: TRBV4-1; cdr3_aa: CASSQVTVSNYEQYF
cdr3_length: 15; j_call: TRBJ2-7; clone_size: .; v_call: TRBV19; cdr3_aa: CASSIGVGPSYEQYF
cdr3_length: 15; j_call: TRBJ1-5; clone_size: .; v_call: TRBV5-5; cdr3_aa: CASSLGQGSNQPQHF
cdr3_length: 15; j_call: TRBJ1-3; clone_size: .; v_call: TRBV13; cdr3_aa: CASSLNRETGNTIYF
cdr3_length: 15; j_call: TRBJ2-2; clone_size: .; v_call: TRBV5-1; cdr3_aa: CASSLLSENTGELFF
cdr3_length: 19; j_call: TRBJ2-3; clone_size: .; v_call: TRBV28; cdr3_aa: CASRLLLAGGPKATDTQYF
cdr3_length: 10; j_call: TRBJ1-1; clone_size: .; v_call: TRBV6-1; cdr3_aa: CASSSTEAFF
cdr3_length: 14; j_call: TRBJ1-5; clone_size: .; v_call: TRBV4-1; cdr3_aa: CASSQGQGNQPQHF
cdr3_length: 15; j_call: TRBJ1-5; clone_size: once; v_call: TRBV15; cdr3_aa: CATSQSPTENQPQHF
cdr3_length: 11; j_call: TRBJ2-7; clone_size: .; v_call: TRBV15; cdr3_aa: CATGQTNEQYF
cdr3_length: 11; j_call: TRBJ2-2; clone_size: .; v_call: TRBV29-1; cdr3_aa: CSGYRTGELFF